The 13 T cell receptor beta chains presented below share a single source sample, sequenced in a study of OX40 agonist ivuxolimab in advanced cancers. Clones were sequenced by immunoSEQ multiplex PCR, and TCRdb holds only the in-frame ones, with some missing. The sample consists of about 100,000 clones, about nine tenths of them appearing once. The sequencing used CD4+ or CD8+ T cells sorted from blood, collected in a trial of the OX40 agonist ivuxolimab. Every receptor here comes from an adult with an advanced solid tumor such as melanoma, head and neck, liver or kidney cancer.

V gene TRBV5-1 combines with J gene TRBJ2-5; 8 bases map to TRBD2. Germline CDR1 and CDR2: SGHRS and YFSETQ. Trimming removed 0 bases from V and 5 bases from J; junction bases left unmatched: 12. CDR3 size: 17 residues. For the CDR3, the DNA is TGCGCCAGCAGCTTGGGGAGCGGGAGTCCCCGTGGGGAGACCCAGTACTTC. This gives the protein CASSLGSGSPRGETQYF.

The genes are TRBV9 and TRBJ2-7; D is unresolved. V was shortened by 0 bases and J by 2 bases, with 12 bases between the two germline ends. CDR1 and CDR2 from the germline V gene are SGDLS and YYNGEE. The CDR3 spans 15 residues. The CDR3 sequence: CASSVGPDSAYEQYF. DNA of the CDR3: TGTGCCAGCAGCGTAGGTCCGGATTCCGCCTACGAGCAGTACTTC.

This chain uses TRBV4-3 with TRBJ2-3; no clear D. This CDR3 spans 15 amino acids. The V and J ends lost 0 bases and 0 bases respectively, with 7 bases between them. Germline CDR1 LGHNA, CDR2 YSLEER. The CDR3 sequence is CASSQDRISTDTQYF. The CDR3 nucleotides are TGCGCCAGCAGCCAAGATCGAATTAGCACAGATACGCAGTATTTT.

This clone was seen once. The CDR3 spells CASSETWGGQQYF. DNA of the CDR3: TGTGCCAGCAGTGAGACCTGGGGGGGTCAGCAGTACTTC. This chain links TRBV6-5 with TRBJ2-7, with 7 positions matching TRBD2. The CDR3 totals 13 residues. Germline values: CDR1 MNHEY, CDR2 SVGAGI. V trimming: 5 bases; J trimming: 8 bases; junction bases outside the gene matches: 9.

This chain joins TRBV10-3 and TRBJ2-3; 10 bases map to TRBD2. Germline lookup yields CDR1 ENHRY and CDR2 SYGVKD. This CDR3 comprises 14 residues. Losses at the gene ends were 6 bases for V and 6 bases for J; bases not matched to a gene: 6. The CDR3 sequence is CAISSSGRGDTQYF. Here the CDR3 DNA reads TGTGCCATCAGCTCGAGCGGGAGGGGGGATACGCAGTATTTT.

This clone was seen only a few times. This chain uses TRBV27 with TRBJ2-5, with 11 bases lining up with TRBD2. V trimming: 3 bases; J trimming: 9 bases; junction bases outside the gene matches: 6. The CDR3 extends over 14 amino acids. In germline, CDR1 is MNHEY, CDR2 SMNVEV (reference sequence). CDR3 sequence reads: CASSLGGLAGPQYF. In DNA form, the CDR3 reads TGTGCCAGCAGTTTGGGTGGACTAGCGGGCCCCCAGTACTTC.

The chain is built from TRBV28 and TRBJ2-1; a weak D match, TRBD2 (6 bases). There are 12 residues in the CDR3. V dropped 7 bases and J dropped 10 bases, with 14 bases sitting between them. Germline-derived CDR1 and CDR2 are MDHEN and SYDVKM. CDR3 bases: TGTGCCAGCATTCGTTCGGCGGGAGAGCAGTTCTTC. Amino acid sequence: CASIRSAGEQFF.

The CDR3 nucleotides read TGTGCCATCAGTGCGGGTCCAGCGGGAGACAATGAGCAGTTCTTC. It translates to CAISAGPAGDNEQFF. V gene TRBV10-3 combines with J gene TRBJ2-1; 8 bases align to TRBD2. V gave up 4 bases and J gave up 5 bases; unmatched junction bases: 7. Germline V lookup: CDR1 ENHRY, CDR2 SYGVKD. The CDR3 consists of 15 residues.

This chain joins TRBV6-6 and TRBJ2-7; weak D call: TRBD1 (6 bases). Between the trimmed V and J ends, which lost 2 bases and 3 bases, there was a span of 11 bases. The CDR3 consists of 14 residues. Germline V gene lookup returns CDR1 MNHNY and CDR2 SVGAGI (reference sequence). In nucleotides, the CDR3 is TGTGCCAGCAGTTACAGGGGGTCTTTCTACGAGCAGTACTTC. Its translation is CASSYRGSFYEQYF.

The chain employs TRBV5-4 and TRBJ2-7; TRBD1 might be the D (5 bases). V lost 0 bases, J lost 0 bases, and 10 bases lay in between. This CDR3 has 15 residues. Germline values: CDR1 SGHNT, CDR2 YYREEE (reference sequence). The CDR3 spells CASSLGQTSSYEQYF. CDR3 sequence (DNA): TGTGCCAGCAGCTTGGGACAGACTTCCTCCTACGAGCAGTACTTC.

The chain is built from TRBV10-1 and TRBJ2-7, with TRBD1 matching 9 bases. V trimming: 8 bases; J trimming: 2 bases; junction bases outside the gene matches: 7. The V gene's germline CDR1 is WNHNN and CDR2 SYGVQD (reference sequence). The CDR3 is 14 amino acids. In DNA form, the CDR3 reads TGCGCCAGCGGCCTGAACAGGGGGCCCTACGAGCAGTACTTC. This encodes CASGLNRGPYEQYF.

The rearrangement links TRBV6-5 to TRBJ2-7, with D perhaps matching TRBD1 or TRBD2 (5 bases each). Looked up from germline, CDR1 is MNHEY and CDR2 is SVGAGI. This CDR3 comprises 15 residues. Between the trimmed V and J ends, which lost 2 bases and 3 bases, there was a span of 14 bases. CDR3 nucleotide sequence: TGTGCCAGCAGTTACATCTCTGGGGGTGGCTACGAGCAGTACTTC. Protein sequence: CASSYISGGGYEQYF.

This clone was counted between two and nine times. The V call is TRBV5-4, the J call TRBJ2-2; D is unresolved. CDR1 SGHNT and CDR2 YYREEE come from the germline V gene (reference sequence). This CDR3 region has 12 residues. V shed 0 bases and J shed 6 bases, with 3 bases lying between them. CDR3 bases: TGTGCCAGCAGCTTGGACGCCGGGGAGCTGTTTTTT. Translating it yields CASSLDAGELFF.